This T cell receptor beta chain was recorded in a study of control samples from healthy donors and cancer patients. V was pared by 6 bases and J by 5 bases, with 18 bases of the junction left unmatched. The V gene's germline CDR1 is ENHRY and CDR2 SYGVKD. The CDR3 contains 18 residues. Sequencing was performed with immunoSEQ multiplex PCR; in TCRdb, only in-frame clones are kept and a portion is missing. The table lists 390,000 or so clones, 75% to 95% of them singletons. The V call is TRBV10-3, the J call TRBJ2-1, with TRBD1 identical over 8 bases. The sequenced material came from PBMCs. The clonotype comes from a man in his forties with head and neck cancer. The CDR3 region has the DNA TGTGCCATCAGAGTGGGACACGACAGGGGCCTTTCGGACAATGAGCAGTTCTTC. It codes for CAIRVGHDRGLSDNEQFF.